This TCR beta chain was sequenced in a study of control samples from healthy donors and cancer patients. V lost 2 bases and J lost 4, with 17 bases in between. Germline CDR1 SGHVS, CDR2 FNYEAQ. The CDR3 extends over 16 amino acids. Assay used: immunoSEQ multiplex PCR; TCRdb lists only in-frame clones, some missing. The data show 120,000 to 150,000 clones, around 85% seen once. The sample taken for sequencing was blood. V usage is TRBV7-6 and J usage is TRBJ2-5; weak D call: TRBD1 (6 bases). The source of this sequence is a woman in her 30s in good health. CDR3 sequence reads: CASSLRSGARAETQYF. DNA of the CDR3: TGTGCCAGCAGCTTACGGTCAGGGGCTAGGGCAGAGACCCAGTACTTC.